Sequencing of this TCR beta chain was carried out in a study of glioma-infiltrating T cells. Amplification of TCR alpha and beta CDR3 regions from RNA used iRepertoire nested multiplex PCR. One entry per CDR3 protein, called by TCRdb with MiXCR from the multiplex PCR reads. The table includes around 140,000 distinct CDR3 sequences, roughly two fifths detected once. The TCR originated in a human donor with low-grade glioma or glioblastoma, undergoing nonglioma brain surgery, or in good health (not recorded which). The sample taken for sequencing was glioma tissue, nonneoplastic brain tissue, or PBMCs (not recorded which).

The CDR3 loop reads CASSEFPLPSTDTQYF. CDR3 bases: TGTGCCAGCAGTGAATTCCCCCTGCCTAGCACAGATACGCAGTATTTT. The chain couples TRBV2 to TRBJ2-3; D call uncertain. Trimming cost V 2 bases and J 0 bases, with 12 bases left between them. Germline lookup yields CDR1 SNHLY and CDR2 FYNNEI. The CDR3 totals 16 residues.